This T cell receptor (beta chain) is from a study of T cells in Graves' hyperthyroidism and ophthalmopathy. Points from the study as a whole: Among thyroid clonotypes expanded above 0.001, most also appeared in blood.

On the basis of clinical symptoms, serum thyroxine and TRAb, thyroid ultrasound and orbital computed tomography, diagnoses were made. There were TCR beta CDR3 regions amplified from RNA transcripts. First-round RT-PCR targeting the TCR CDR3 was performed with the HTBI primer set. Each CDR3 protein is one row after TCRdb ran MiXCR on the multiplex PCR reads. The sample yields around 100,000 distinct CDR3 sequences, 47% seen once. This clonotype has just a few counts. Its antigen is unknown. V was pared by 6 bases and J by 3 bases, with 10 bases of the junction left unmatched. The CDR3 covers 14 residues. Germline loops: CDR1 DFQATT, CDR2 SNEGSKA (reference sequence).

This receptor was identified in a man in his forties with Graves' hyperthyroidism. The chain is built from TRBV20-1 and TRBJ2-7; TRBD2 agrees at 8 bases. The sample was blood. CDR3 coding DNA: TGCAGTGCCAGCAGTGGACTAGCAGGCTACGAGCAGTACTTC. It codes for CSASSGLAGYEQYF.